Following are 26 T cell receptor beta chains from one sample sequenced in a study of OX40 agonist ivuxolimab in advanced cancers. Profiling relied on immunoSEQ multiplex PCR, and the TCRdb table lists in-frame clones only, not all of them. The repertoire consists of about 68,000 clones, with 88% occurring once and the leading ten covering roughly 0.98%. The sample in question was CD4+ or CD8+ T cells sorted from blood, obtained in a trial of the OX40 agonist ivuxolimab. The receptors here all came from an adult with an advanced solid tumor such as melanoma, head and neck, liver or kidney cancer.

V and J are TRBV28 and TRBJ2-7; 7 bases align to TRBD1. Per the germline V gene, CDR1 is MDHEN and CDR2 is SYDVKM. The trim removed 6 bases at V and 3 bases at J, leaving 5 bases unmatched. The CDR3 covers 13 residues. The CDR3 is CASRTGMGYEQYF. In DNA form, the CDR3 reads TGTGCCAGCAGGACAGGGATGGGCTACGAGCAGTACTTC. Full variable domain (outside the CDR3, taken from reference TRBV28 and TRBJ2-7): DVKVTQSSRYLVKRTGEKVFLECVQDMDHENMFWYRQDPGLGLRLIYFSYDVKMKEKGDIPEGYSVSREKKERFSLILESASTNQTSMYLCASRTGMGYEQYFGPGTRLTVT.

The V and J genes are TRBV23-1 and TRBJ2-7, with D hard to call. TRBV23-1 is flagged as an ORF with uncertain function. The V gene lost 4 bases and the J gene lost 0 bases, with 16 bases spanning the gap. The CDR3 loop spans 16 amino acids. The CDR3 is CASSLELSRISYEQYF. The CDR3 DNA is TGCGCCAGCAGTCTAGAGTTGAGTCGGATCTCCTACGAGCAGTACTTC.

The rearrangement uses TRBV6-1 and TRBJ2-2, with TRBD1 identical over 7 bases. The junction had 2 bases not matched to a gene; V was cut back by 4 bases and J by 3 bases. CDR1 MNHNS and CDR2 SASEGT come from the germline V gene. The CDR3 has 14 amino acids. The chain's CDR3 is CASSGGQDTGELFF. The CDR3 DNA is TGTGCCAGCAGTGGCGGACAGGACACCGGGGAGCTGTTTTTT.

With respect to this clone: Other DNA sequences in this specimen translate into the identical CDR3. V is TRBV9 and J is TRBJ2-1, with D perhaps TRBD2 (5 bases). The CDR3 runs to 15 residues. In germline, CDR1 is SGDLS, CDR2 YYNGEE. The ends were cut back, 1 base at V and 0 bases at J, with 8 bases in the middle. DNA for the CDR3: TGTGCCAGCAGCGTAAGTGGGAGCTCCTACAATGAGCAGTTCTTC. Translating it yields CASSVSGSSYNEQFF. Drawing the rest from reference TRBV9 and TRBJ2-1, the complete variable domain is DSGVTQTPKHLITATGQRVTLRCSPRSGDLSVYWYQQSLDQGLQFLIQYYNGEERAKGNILERFSAQQFPDLHSELNLSSLELGDSALYFCASSVSGSSYNEQFFGPGTRLTVL.

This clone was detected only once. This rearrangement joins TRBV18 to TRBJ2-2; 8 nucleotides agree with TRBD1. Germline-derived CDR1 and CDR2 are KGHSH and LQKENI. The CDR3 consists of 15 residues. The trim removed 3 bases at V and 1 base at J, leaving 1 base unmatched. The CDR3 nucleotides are TGTGCCAGCTCACCCGGGACAGGGAACACCGGGGAGCTGTTTTTT. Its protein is CASSPGTGNTGELFF.

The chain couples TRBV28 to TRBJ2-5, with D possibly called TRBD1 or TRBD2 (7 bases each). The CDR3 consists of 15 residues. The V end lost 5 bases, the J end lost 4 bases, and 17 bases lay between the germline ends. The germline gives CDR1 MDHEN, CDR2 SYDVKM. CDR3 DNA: TGTGCCAGCAGTCCCAGGGGGGGAGTCGGAGAGACCCAGTACTTC. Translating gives CASSPRGGVGETQYF.

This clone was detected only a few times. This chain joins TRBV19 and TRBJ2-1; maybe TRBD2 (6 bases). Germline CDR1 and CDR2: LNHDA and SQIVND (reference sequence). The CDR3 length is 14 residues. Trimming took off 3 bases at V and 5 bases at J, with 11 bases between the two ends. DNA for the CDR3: TGTGCCAGTAGTATCATGGGACTTAACAATGAGCAGTTCTTC. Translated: CASSIMGLNNEQFF.

CDR3 in DNA: TGTGCCAGCAGCTTAACAGGGCAGACAAGCCAAGAGACCCAGTACTTC. Translating gives CASSLTGQTSQETQYF. The rearrangement links TRBV7-3 to TRBJ2-5, with D hard to call. The germline gives CDR1 SGHTA, CDR2 FQGTGA. Trimming pared 0 bases from V and 1 base from J, leaving 12 bases between. This CDR3 is built from 16 residues.

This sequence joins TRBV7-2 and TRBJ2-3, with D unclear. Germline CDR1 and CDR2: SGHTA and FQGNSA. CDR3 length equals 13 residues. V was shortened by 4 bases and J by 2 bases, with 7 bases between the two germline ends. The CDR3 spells CASSSRPTDTQYF. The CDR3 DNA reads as TGTGCCAGCAGCTCTAGACCCACAGATACGCAGTATTTT. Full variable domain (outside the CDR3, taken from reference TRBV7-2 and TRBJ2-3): GAGVSQSPSNKVTEKGKDVELRCDPISGHTALYWYRQSLGQGLEFLIYFQGNSAPDKSGLPSDRFSAERTGGSVSTLTIQRTQQEDSAVYLCASSSRPTDTQYFGPGTRLTVL.

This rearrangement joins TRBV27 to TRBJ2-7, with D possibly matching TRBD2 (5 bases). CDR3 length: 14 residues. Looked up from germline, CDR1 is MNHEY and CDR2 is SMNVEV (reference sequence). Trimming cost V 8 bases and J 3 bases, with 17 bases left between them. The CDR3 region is CASASRRGNYEQYF. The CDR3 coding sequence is TGTGCCAGCGCATCGCGTCGGGGAAACTACGAGCAGTACTTC.

This chain's CDR3 is CASSPTLGGYEQYF. CDR3 DNA: TGTGCCAGCAGTCCTACCCTCGGGGGCTACGAGCAGTACTTC. The V gene is TRBV28, the J gene TRBJ2-7; D might be TRBD2 (6 bases). The CDR3 consists of 14 residues. Between the trimmed V and J ends, which lost 5 bases and 3 bases, there was a span of 14 bases. Germline loops: CDR1 MDHEN, CDR2 SYDVKM. The complete variable domain, with remaining parts taken from reference TRBV28 and TRBJ2-7, reads DVKVTQSSRYLVKRTGEKVFLECVQDMDHENMFWYRQDPGLGLRLIYFSYDVKMKEKGDIPEGYSVSREKKERFSLILESASTNQTSMYLCASSPTLGGYEQYFGPGTRLTVT.

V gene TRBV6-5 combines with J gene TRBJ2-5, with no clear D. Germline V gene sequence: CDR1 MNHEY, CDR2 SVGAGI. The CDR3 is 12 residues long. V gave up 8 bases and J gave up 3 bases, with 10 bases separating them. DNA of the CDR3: TGTGCCAGCGGGCGTGGGGAAGAGACCCAGTACTTC. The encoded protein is CASGRGEETQYF.

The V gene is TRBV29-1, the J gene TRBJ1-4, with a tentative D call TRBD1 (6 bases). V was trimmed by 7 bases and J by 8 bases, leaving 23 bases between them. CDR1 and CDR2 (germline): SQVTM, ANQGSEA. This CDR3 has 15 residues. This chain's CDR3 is CSALARGRLNEKLFF. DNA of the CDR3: TGCAGCGCTCTGGCCCGGGGGCGATTAAACGAAAAACTGTTTTTT.

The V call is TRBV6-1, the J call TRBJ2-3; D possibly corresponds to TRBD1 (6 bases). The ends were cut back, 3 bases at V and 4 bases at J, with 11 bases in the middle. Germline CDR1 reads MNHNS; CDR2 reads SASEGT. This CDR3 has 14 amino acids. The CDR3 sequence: CASSDVQGADTQYF. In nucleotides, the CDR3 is TGTGCCAGCAGTGATGTACAGGGCGCAGATACGCAGTATTTT.

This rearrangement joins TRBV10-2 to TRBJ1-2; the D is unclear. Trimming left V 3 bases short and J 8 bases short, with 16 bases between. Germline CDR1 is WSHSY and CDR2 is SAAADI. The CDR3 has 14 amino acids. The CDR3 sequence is CASSESTDNRGYTF. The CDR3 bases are TGCGCCAGCAGTGAATCGACCGATAATAGGGGCTACACCTTC.

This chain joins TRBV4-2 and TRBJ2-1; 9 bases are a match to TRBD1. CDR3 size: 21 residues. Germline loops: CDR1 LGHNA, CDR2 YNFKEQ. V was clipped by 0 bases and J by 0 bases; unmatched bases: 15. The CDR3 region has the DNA TGTGCCAGCAGCCAAGATCCGGACAGGGGTAGCGTAGGGGGCTCCTACAATGAGCAGTTCTTC. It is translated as CASSQDPDRGSVGGSYNEQFF.

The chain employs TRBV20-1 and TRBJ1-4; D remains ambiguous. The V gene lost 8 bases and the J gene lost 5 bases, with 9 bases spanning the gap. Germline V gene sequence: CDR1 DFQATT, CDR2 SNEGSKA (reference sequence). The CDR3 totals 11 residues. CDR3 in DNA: TGCAGTAGGTTCTTAAATGAAAAACTGTTTTTT. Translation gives CSRFLNEKLFF.

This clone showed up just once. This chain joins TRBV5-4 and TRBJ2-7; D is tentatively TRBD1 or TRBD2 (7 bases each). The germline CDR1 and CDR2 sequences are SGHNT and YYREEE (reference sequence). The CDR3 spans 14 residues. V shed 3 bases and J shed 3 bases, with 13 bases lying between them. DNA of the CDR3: TGTGCCAGCAGCTCGGGGGGACAGATCTACGAGCAGTACTTC. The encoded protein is CASSSGGQIYEQYF.

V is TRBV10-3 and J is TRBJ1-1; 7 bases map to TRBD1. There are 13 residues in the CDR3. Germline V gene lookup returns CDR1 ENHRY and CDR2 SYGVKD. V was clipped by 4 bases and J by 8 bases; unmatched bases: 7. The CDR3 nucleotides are TGTGCCATCAGTGGGGCAGCGGACAGGGAAGCTTTCTTT. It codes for CAISGAADREAFF.

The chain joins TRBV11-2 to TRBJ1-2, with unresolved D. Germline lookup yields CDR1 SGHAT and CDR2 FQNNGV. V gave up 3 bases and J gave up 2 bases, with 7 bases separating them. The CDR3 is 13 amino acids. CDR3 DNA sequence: TGTGCCAGCAGCTTCCCCCGGAACTATGGCTACACCTTC. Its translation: CASSFPRNYGYTF.

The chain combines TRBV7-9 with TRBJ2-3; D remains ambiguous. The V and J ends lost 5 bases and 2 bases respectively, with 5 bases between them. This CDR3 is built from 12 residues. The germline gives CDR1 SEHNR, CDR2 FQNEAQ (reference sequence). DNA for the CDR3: TGTGCCAGCAGCACCGTCACAGATACGCAGTATTTT. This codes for CASSTVTDTQYF.

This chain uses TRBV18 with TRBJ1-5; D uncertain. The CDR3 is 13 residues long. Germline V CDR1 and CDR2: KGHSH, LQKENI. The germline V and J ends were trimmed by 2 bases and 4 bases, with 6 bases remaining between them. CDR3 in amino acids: CASSPSQNQPQHF. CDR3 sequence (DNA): TGTGCCAGCTCACCATCTCAGAATCAGCCCCAGCATTTT.

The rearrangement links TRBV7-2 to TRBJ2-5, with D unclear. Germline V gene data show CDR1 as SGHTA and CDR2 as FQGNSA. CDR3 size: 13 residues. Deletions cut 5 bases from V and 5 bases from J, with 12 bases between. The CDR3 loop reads CASSPRNGETQYF. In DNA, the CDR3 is TGTGCCAGCAGCCCCCGTAACGGGGAGACCCAGTACTTC.

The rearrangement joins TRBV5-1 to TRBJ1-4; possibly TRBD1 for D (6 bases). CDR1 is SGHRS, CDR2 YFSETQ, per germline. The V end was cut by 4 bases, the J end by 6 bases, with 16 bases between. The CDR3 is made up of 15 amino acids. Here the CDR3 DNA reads TGCGCCAGCAGCAGGAGGGGGATAGGGGATGAAAAACTGTTTTTT. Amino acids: CASSRRGIGDEKLFF.

The CDR3 DNA reads TGTGCCAGCTCATCGGAGGCGGGCCTCAATCAGCCCCAGCATTTT. Translating gives CASSSEAGLNQPQHF. The V call is TRBV18, the J call TRBJ1-5; D is ambiguous. In germline, CDR1 is KGHSH, CDR2 LQKENI. Trimming removed 5 bases at V and 3 bases at J, with 14 bases between. The CDR3 is 15 residues long. Based on the CDR3 plus reference TRBV18 and TRBJ1-5, the full variable domain is NAGVMQNPRHLVRRRGQEARLRCSPMKGHSHVYWYRQLPEEGLKFMVYLQKENIIDESGMPKERFSAEFPKEGPSILRIQQVVRGDSAAYFCASSSEAGLNQPQHFGDGTRLSIL.

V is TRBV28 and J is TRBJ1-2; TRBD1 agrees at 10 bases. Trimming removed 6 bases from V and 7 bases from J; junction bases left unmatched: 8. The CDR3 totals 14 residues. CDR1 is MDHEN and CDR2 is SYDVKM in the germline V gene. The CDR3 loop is CASSLNGQGGGYTF. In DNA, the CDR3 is TGTGCCAGCAGCCTGAACGGACAGGGGGGTGGCTACACCTTC.